These T cell receptor beta chains were read from a single sample in a study of CD8 T cells in Susac syndrome. TCRdb ran MiXCR on the immunoSEQ multiplex PCR reads and lists one entry per CDR3 protein. The data hold approximately 46,000 distinct CDR3 sequences, with roughly 92% observed a single time. Material: CD8+ T cells from PBMCs. These TCRs come from a human donor in good health. CDR3s include the opening cysteine and the closing phenylalanine or tryptophan. The D gene is left open where the match is weak. Some rows have no size entry. The others give once, few or many, or a class for an expanded clone.

D	J	V	size	CDR3	DNA
TRBD2	TRBJ2-7	TRBV3-1	.	CASSLSGTPYEQYF	TGTGCCAGCAGCCTTAGCGGGACCCCCTACGAGCAGTACTTC
.	TRBJ2-3	TRBV12-3/TRBV12-4	.	CASSFPSVHTDTQYF	TGTGCCAGCAGTTTCCCTAGCGTACACACAGATACGCAGTATTTT
TRBD2	TRBJ2-1	TRBV6-2/TRBV6-3	.	CASRVSTSGITSYNEQFF	TGTGCCAGTAGAGTCAGTACTAGCGGGATTACCTCCTACAATGAGCAGTTCTTC
TRBD2	TRBJ2-1	TRBV18	.	CASSTSASSYNEQFF	TGTGCCAGCTCAACTAGCGCCAGCTCCTACAATGAGCAGTTCTTC
.	TRBJ2-7	TRBV4-1	.	CASSTGQVYEQYF	TGCGCCAGCAGTACGGGACAAGTCTACGAGCAGTACTTC
.	TRBJ1-2	TRBV4-1	.	CASSQGRSGYGYTF	TGCGCCAGCAGCCAAGGAAGGAGTGGCTATGGCTACACCTTC
TRBD2	TRBJ2-1	TRBV12-3/TRBV12-4	.	CASSLPAWTSAYNEQFF	TGTGCCAGCAGTTTGCCGGCGTGGACTAGCGCGTACAATGAGCAGTTCTTC
.	TRBJ2-5	TRBV15	.	CATSRRHREEQETQYF	TGTGCCACCAGCCGGCGACACCGAGAGGAGCAAGAGACCCAGTACTTC
TRBD1	TRBJ1-2	TRBV15	.	CATSTRDSSFNYGYTF	TGTGCCACCAGCACCCGGGACAGCAGCTTTAACTATGGCTACACCTTC
.	TRBJ1-2	TRBV4-3	.	CASSQVPYGYTF	TGCGCCAGCAGCCAAGTGCCTTATGGCTACACCTTC
.	TRBJ1-1	TRBV13	once	CASRLVEQGLTEAFF	TGTGCCAGCCGCCTCGTGGAACAGGGATTGACTGAAGCTTTCTTT
TRBD2	TRBJ2-7	TRBV27	.	CASSLGLAGEQYF	TGTGCCAGCAGTCTGGGACTAGCTGGCGAGCAGTACTTC
.	TRBJ1-1	TRBV7-9	.	CASSLDYMNTEAFF	TGTGCCAGCAGCTTAGATTACATGAACACTGAAGCTTTCTTT
.	TRBJ2-2	TRBV5-1	once	CASSPVRGTANTGELFF	TGCGCCAGCAGTCCCGTTAGAGGGACGGCGAACACCGGGGAGCTGTTTTTT
.	TRBJ2-7	TRBV27	.	CASSLGSRVREQYF	TGTGCCAGCAGTTTAGGATCCAGGGTCCGCGAGCAGTACTTC
TRBD2	TRBJ2-7	TRBV5-1	.	CASSLAPTSAPYEQYF	TGCGCCAGCAGCTTGGCCCCGACTAGCGCTCCCTACGAGCAGTACTTC
TRBD2	TRBJ2-7	TRBV12-5	.	CASGLAPWTSGSSYEQYF	TGTGCTAGTGGTTTGGCCCCGTGGACTAGCGGGAGCTCCTACGAGCAGTACTTC
TRBD2	TRBJ2-7	TRBV5-7	.	CASSPWTSGRPEQYF	TGTGCCAGCAGCCCCTGGACTAGCGGGAGGCCCGAGCAGTACTTC
.	TRBJ1-5	TRBV6-4	.	CASWAGNQPQHF	TGTGCCAGCTGGGCGGGTAATCAGCCCCAGCATTTT
TRBD2	TRBJ2-1	TRBV6-6	.	CATGLAYYNEQFF	TGTGCCACAGGACTAGCGTACTACAATGAGCAGTTCTTC
.	TRBJ1-2	TRBV9	.	CASSVAVSPVLSYTF	TGTGCCAGCAGCGTAGCCGTCAGCCCCGTTCTAAGCTACACCTTC
.	TRBJ1-2	TRBV27	.	CASSSSDLNGYTF	TGTGCCAGCAGTTCCTCGGACCTTAATGGCTACACCTTC
TRBD2	TRBJ2-7	TRBV3-1	.	CASSQDNRGAGVWEQYF	TGTGCCAGCAGCCAAGACAACCGCGGCGCGGGAGTCTGGGAGCAGTACTTC
TRBD2	TRBJ2-1	TRBV11-3	.	CASSPGTSGRLEQFF	TGTGCCAGCAGCCCCGGGACTAGCGGGAGGCTTGAGCAGTTCTTC
.	TRBJ1-5	TRBV27	.	CASSLNLNNQPQHF	TGTGCCAGCAGTTTAAATTTAAACAATCAGCCCCAGCATTTT
.	TRBJ2-7	TRBV27	.	CASSPRDSNYEQYF	TGTGCCAGCAGTCCGAGGGACTCGAACTACGAGCAGTACTTC
.	TRBJ2-3	TRBV6-6	.	CASSYNVQGGADTQYF	TGTGCCAGCAGTTATAACGTCCAGGGGGGAGCGGATACGCAGTATTTT
.	TRBJ1-3	TRBV4-3	.	CASSQVPGTDYSGNTIYF	TGCGCCAGCAGCCAAGTTCCTGGAACAGACTACTCTGGAAACACCATATATTTT